This TCR beta chain was retrieved from a study of type 1 regulatory T cells. TCRdb itself ran the reads through MiXCR, one entry per CDR3 protein. Found here are 90,000 to 100,000 distinct CDR3 sequences, about 28% of them singletons; the top ten hold roughly 2.4%. Trimming at V came to 3 bases and at J to 0 bases, leaving 10 bases not matched to a gene. CDR1 is DFQATT and CDR2 is SNEGSKA in the germline V gene (reference sequence). This CDR3 has 17 amino acids. This clonotype turned up a few times. J is TRBJ2-7 and V is TRBV20-1; 11 bases agree with TRBD2. Sequencing input: CD4+ T cells, either the whole sample or a sorted fraction (not recorded which). The clonotype was recovered from a human donor in good health. The CDR3 loop is CSASVSPLAGGSYEQYF. The CDR3 DNA reads as TGCAGTGCTAGCGTCTCTCCTCTAGCGGGAGGCTCCTACGAGCAGTACTTC.